Listed below are T cell receptor beta chains from one sample, sequenced in a study of PD-1 blockade in classical Hodgkin lymphoma. Sequencing used immunoSEQ multiplex PCR; TCRdb keeps in-frame clones, though not all of them. The sample consists of tens of thousands of clones, about 92% of them appearing once. Sample: peripheral blood mononuclear cells (PBMCs), taken at baseline. The receptor source for this set is a human donor with classical Hodgkin lymphoma. Both conserved end residues are part of each CDR3. Each record gives: V gene, J gene, clone size, D gene, CDR3 protein, CDR3 DNA. A D gene is named only where the DNA matches it firmly. Expanded clones get a size class; other rows say once, few or many, or leave the size out.

>TRBV28|TRBJ2-3|NA|NA
CASSFLAEALPSTDTQYF
TGTGCCAGCAGTTTTCTGGCGGAGGCCCTTCCTAGCACAGATACGCAGTATTTT
>TRBV7-9|TRBJ2-1|once|NA
CASSLIGLSVNEQFF
TGTGCCAGCAGCTTAATTGGCCTTTCGGTCAATGAGCAGTTCTTC
>TRBV27|TRBJ2-7|NA|TRBD1
CASSIGTGGTYEQYF
TGTGCCAGCAGTATCGGGACAGGGGGCACCTACGAGCAGTACTTC
>TRBV6-6|TRBJ2-3|NA|NA
CASSYSKRFTDTQYF
TGTGCCAGCAGTTACTCGAAAAGGTTCACAGATACGCAGTATTTT
>TRBV7-2|TRBJ2-7|NA|NA
CASSPNRVIGYEQYF
TGTGCCAGCAGCCCAAATAGGGTGATCGGCTACGAGCAGTACTTC
>TRBV19|TRBJ1-1|once|NA
CASTNGPQGGAEAFF
TGTGCCAGTACCAACGGACCCCAAGGGGGGGCTGAAGCTTTCTTT
>TRBV7-3|TRBJ1-2|few|TRBD1
CASSLNPGTVEGYTF
TGTGCCAGCAGCTTAAATCCCGGGACAGTGGAAGGCTACACCTTC
>TRBV7-9|TRBJ1-1|NA|NA
CASSFEGTNTEAFF
TGTGCCAGCAGCTTCGAGGGAACGAACACTGAAGCTTTCTTT
>TRBV19|TRBJ2-1|NA|NA
CASSVGGRNEQFF
TGTGCCAGTAGTGTAGGGGGTAGAAATGAGCAGTTCTTC
>TRBV7-7|TRBJ2-1|NA|NA
CASSPMTGHEQFF
TGTGCCAGCAGCCCCATGACGGGGCATGAGCAGTTCTTC
>TRBV6-1|TRBJ2-7|NA|NA
CASSVPAGSPTEQYF
TGTGCCAGCAGTGTTCCCGCGGGATCCCCTACGGAGCAGTACTTC